This T cell receptor beta chain was captured in a study of vaccination and CD4 T cells after COVID-19. Overall study: In the convalescent cohort, there were six males and four females, two of them Hispanic. The study drew post-COVID samples a median roughly 110 days after diagnosis (range 35 to 161).

Overall study findings and caveats: Looking at convalescent patients, a median about 89% of reactive clones were present only post-vaccination.

Treatment here: roughly 10-day PBMC culture with coronavirus spike peptide pools or control peptides (ViraFEST assay). IL-2 at about 11 IU/ml and peptide pools at about 9.5 ug/ml were added to PBMCs cultured at about 2.2 million per well. This clonotype was observed a few times. As yet, its antigen is unknown. Cultured CD4+ T cell DNA underwent sequencing with the Oncomine TCR Beta short-read assay. TCRdb re-derived calls from the PCR reads in MiXCR, one entry per CDR3 protein. Here the sample spans roughly 3,800 distinct CDR3 sequences, around 16% being singletons. Source material: CD4+ T cells from blood, cultured in vitro. This sequence originates from a human donor who had recovered from COVID-19.

CDR3 DNA sequence: TGTGCCAGCAGTGGCGGACTGGGGAGTGCTGGGGCCAACGTCCTGACTTTC. Protein: CASSGGLGSAGANVLTF. The chain carries TRBV7-2 and TRBJ2-6; D is perhaps TRBD2 (5 bases). The V end was cut by 6 bases, the J end by 2 bases, with 17 bases between. Germline loops: CDR1 SGHTA, CDR2 FQGNSA. CDR3 length: 17 amino acids. The full variable domain, rest sourced from reference TRBV7-2 and TRBJ2-6, is GAGVSQSPSNKVTEKGKDVELRCDPISGHTALYWYRQSLGQGLEFLIYFQGNSAPDKSGLPSDRFSAERTGGSVSTLTIQRTQQEDSAVYLCASSGGLGSAGANVLTFGAGSRLTVL.